Listed below are T cell receptor beta chains from one sample, sequenced in a study of naive and memory T cell subsets. One entry per CDR3 protein, called by TCRdb with MiXCR from the UMI-ligation and nested PCR reads. This table has over 110,000 distinct CDR3 sequences, around 21% appearing once. Sequenced material: naive CD8+ T cells from blood. These receptors were collected from a human donor in good health. CDR3s include the opening cysteine and the closing phenylalanine or tryptophan. The D gene is left open where the match is weak. Size values are once, few and many counts, or a class for expanded clones, and some rows have none.

TRBV4-3	TRBJ2-2	NA	18	NA	TGCGCCAGCAGCCAAGATGTTACGACAGAACCTAGCACCGGGGAGCTGTTTTTT	CASSQDVTTEPSTGELFF
TRBV3-1	TRBJ2-1	NA	14	few	TGTGCCAGCAGCCACCCGGGCAGTGGCGATGAGCAGTTCTTC	CASSHPGSGDEQFF
TRBV28	TRBJ2-1	TRBD2	14	NA	TGTGCCAGCGAAGGGGAGGGGCTGCTGAATGAGCAGTTCTTC	CASEGEGLLNEQFF
TRBV24-1	TRBJ2-1	NA	17	NA	TGTGCCACCAGTGATTCTGGGACGGACTACACTTACAATGAGCAGTTCTTC	CATSDSGTDYTYNEQFF
TRBV21-1	TRBJ2-1	NA	17	NA	TGTGCCAGCAGCAAAGTAAGGGGGACTAGCGGGAGTGGTGAGCAGTTCTTC	CASSKVRGTSGSGEQFF
TRBV6-5	TRBJ2-7	TRBD2	15	few	TGTGCCAGCAGTTACCTCCCGAGCGGGAGCCACGAGCAGTACTTC	CASSYLPSGSHEQYF
TRBV11-2	TRBJ2-7	NA	11	NA	TGTGCCAGCAGCCTGACCTACGAGCAGTACTTC	CASSLTYEQYF
TRBV28	TRBJ1-5	NA	15	few	TGTGCCAGCAGTTTATACCGGGACACTTATCAGCCCCAGCATTTT	CASSLYRDTYQPQHF
TRBV4-3	TRBJ2-7	TRBD2	13	few	TGCGCCAGCAGCGACAGCGGGATCTCCGAGCAGTACTTC	CASSDSGISEQYF
TRBV27	TRBJ2-1	NA	15	few	TGTGCCAGCAGTTTAGCCGTAGGGGAAATCAATGAGCAGTTCTTC	CASSLAVGEINEQFF